A single sample is the source of the 26 T cell receptor beta chains below, sequenced in a study of spatial heterogeneity in lung cancer (dated by TCRdb to the late 2010s). The library was prepared using 5' RACE. Sequencing relied on a NextSeq 500. The public reads were quality trimmed at Q25 with fastp and then assembled into clones with MiXCR by TCRdb, keeping productive beta chains. Rows with one shared CDR3 protein collapse into an entry with the most common genes and DNA. Here the sample has roughly 91,000 distinct CDR3 sequences; about a fifth occur a single time. About 6.8% of the sample belongs to the ten largest clones. The time point label corresponds to: sample taken at primary tumor resection. For TCR sequencing, whole RNA was extracted from tumor and nontumor lung tissue, or from cryopreserved PBMC samples, and no cell sorting was done. Sequenced material: PBMCs, taken at surgery. The receptors were sampled from a male donor with early-stage non-small cell lung cancer.

The V call is TRBV20-1, the J call TRBJ2-7; D possibly matches TRBD1 or TRBD2 (5 bases each). The V gene lost 1 base and the J gene lost 6 bases, with 25 bases spanning the gap. The CDR3 is 17 residues long. Looked up from germline, CDR1 is DFQATT and CDR2 is SNEGSKA (reference sequence). CDR3 DNA sequence: TGCAGTGCTAGAGTCACGGGGAGACAGTCGAATTTAGGCGAGCAGTACTTC. It encodes CSARVTGRQSNLGEQYF.

At least ten counts were recorded for this clonotype. The CDR3 reads CASSSVVVAGYEQFF. DNA of the CDR3: TGTGCCAGCAGCAGCGTGGTGGTAGCCGGGTATGAGCAGTTCTTC. The chain couples TRBV3-1 to TRBJ2-1; D is uncertain. Germline loops: CDR1 LGHDT, CDR2 YNNKEL (reference sequence). Trimming took off 5 bases at V and 8 bases at J, with 19 bases between the two ends. CDR3 length: 15 amino acids.

This clonotype was counted only a few times. The chain carries TRBV3-1 and TRBJ2-1; 8 bases map to TRBD2. The CDR3 spans 15 residues. The V and J ends lost 7 bases and 0 bases, in that order; junction bases with no gene match: 5. CDR1 and CDR2 (germline): LGHDT, YNNKEL (reference sequence). The chain's CDR3 is CASTGGPSSYNEQFF. The CDR3 nucleotides are TGTGCCAGCACGGGGGGGCCGAGCTCCTACAATGAGCAGTTCTTC.

This chain joins TRBV6-6 and TRBJ2-1; 10 bases match TRBD1. The CDR3 runs 16 residues. The ends lost 4 bases at V and 6 bases at J; junction bases unmatched: 9. Per germline, CDR1 MNHNY and CDR2 SVGAGI (reference sequence). Here the CDR3 reads CASSSPGQGDPNEQFF. In nucleotides, the CDR3 is TGTGCCAGCAGTTCCCCTGGACAGGGGGACCCCAATGAGCAGTTCTTC.

In its sample, this clonotype was seen a few times. The chain has TRBV2 and TRBJ1-1; unclear D gene. Trimming took off 1 base at V and 0 bases at J, with 6 bases between the two ends. CDR1 SNHLY and CDR2 FYNNEI come from the germline V gene. This CDR3 spans 14 amino acids. For the CDR3, the DNA is TGTGCCAGCAGTGAAGGGATAATGAACACTGAAGCTTTCTTT. Amino acids: CASSEGIMNTEAFF.

The rearrangement uses TRBV20-1 and TRBJ2-7; TRBD2 matches 7 bases. The junction had 2 bases not matched to a gene; V was cut back by 0 bases and J by 0 bases. Germline-derived CDR1 and CDR2 are DFQATT and SNEGSKA (reference sequence). This CDR3 is 14 amino acids long. The CDR3 nucleotides read TGCAGTGCTAGAGACCCTAGCGGCTCCTACGAGCAGTACTTC. Translated: CSARDPSGSYEQYF.

V usage is TRBV5-6 and J usage is TRBJ1-1; D is possibly TRBD1 (5 bases). Between the trimmed V and J ends, which lost 4 bases and 2 bases, there was a span of 21 bases. The CDR3 covers 17 residues. The germline gives CDR1 SGHDT, CDR2 YYEEEE. The DNA for the CDR3 is TGTGCCAGCAGCCCTGAGCAGGGTTCGTGGGGTAACACTGAAGCTTTCTTT. Amino acid sequence: CASSPEQGSWGNTEAFF.

Ten or more counts support this clonotype. J is TRBJ2-1 and V is TRBV6-2 or TRBV6-3; a possible D gene is TRBD2 (6 bases). V was clipped by 0 bases and J by 2 bases, with 20 bases between them. Germline CDR1 is MNHEY and CDR2 is SVGEGT. The CDR3 is 19 residues long. The CDR3 loop is CASSYSQAGMGGTYNEQFF. CDR3 bases: TGTGCCAGCAGTTACTCCCAGGCGGGAATGGGTGGGACCTACAATGAGCAGTTCTTC.

There are a few counts of this clonotype. The chain is built from TRBV5-1 and TRBJ2-1; 7 nucleotides agree with TRBD2. The V gene end was trimmed by 4 bases and the J gene end by 9 bases; junction bases not matched to a gene: 7. The CDR3 is made up of 13 amino acids. From germline, CDR1 is SGHRS and CDR2 YFSETQ. The CDR3 spells CASSDGTTLEQFF. The CDR3 bases are TGCGCCAGCAGCGACGGGACTACCCTTGAGCAGTTCTTC.

V usage is TRBV28 and J usage is TRBJ2-3; the D gene is possibly TRBD2 (6 bases). Germline CDR1 reads MDHEN; CDR2 reads SYDVKM. Trimming stripped 2 bases from V and 0 bases from J, with 9 bases between. The CDR3 length is 15 residues. In DNA form, the CDR3 reads TGTGCCAGCAGTTTAACGGGAGATAGCACAGATACGCAGTATTTT. It yields the protein CASSLTGDSTDTQYF.

This chain joins TRBV6-5 and TRBJ2-3, with TRBD1 as a possible D gene (6 bases). Trimming shortened V by 5 bases and J by 2 bases, and 20 bases separated the two germline ends. Germline-derived CDR1 and CDR2 are MNHEY and SVGAGI. The CDR3 is 17 amino acids. Written as DNA, the CDR3 is TGTGCCAGCAGTCCTTTATTGACAGGTTACTTCACAGATACGCAGTATTTT. As protein: CASSPLLTGYFTDTQYF.

A word on this clonotype: One base away lies a much larger clone, so this may be a sequencing read error. The V gene is TRBV6-1, the J gene TRBJ2-3, with D maybe TRBD2 (6 bases). Trimming pared 6 bases from V and 6 bases from J, leaving 19 bases between. Germline V CDR1 and CDR2: MNHNS, SASEGT. CDR3 size: 15 residues. CDR3 coding DNA: TGTGCCAGCAGCCTTTCTGGCGGGATAAGGGATACGCAGTATTTT. Protein: CASSLSGGIRDTQYF.

In its sample, this clonotype was seen a few times. This chain uses TRBV6-6 with TRBJ2-3; no reliable D call. The CDR3 is 11 amino acids. Germline CDR1 MNHNY, CDR2 SVGAGI (reference sequence). The germline V and J ends were trimmed by 7 bases and 6 bases, with 8 bases remaining between them. The CDR3 nucleotides read TGTGCCAGCATACAAGGGGATACGCAGTATTTT. It translates to CASIQGDTQYF.

This clonotype was recorded a few times. This rearrangement joins TRBV10-3 to TRBJ2-3; D uncertain. With 0 bases removed from V and 2 bases from J, the gap between germline ends came to 6 bases. Germline V gene data show CDR1 as ENHRY and CDR2 as SYGVKD. There are 14 residues in the CDR3. CDR3 sequence (DNA): TGTGCCATCAGTGAGTCGGCGGCCACAGATACGCAGTATTTT. Translated, it gives CAISESAATDTQYF.

For this clonotype: At one boundary the junction diverges from the germline segment, which might be a read error. The CDR3 is CASSFNPGTATATQYF. The CDR3 bases are TGTGCCAGCAGCTTCAACCCCGGGACGGCGACAGCTACGCAGTATTTT. The chain has TRBV7-9 and TRBJ2-3; D might be TRBD1 or TRBD2, each matching 5 bases. The CDR3 contains 16 residues. CDR1 SEHNR and CDR2 FQNEAQ come from the germline V gene (reference sequence).

This clonotype was detected only a few times. CDR3 nucleotides: TGTGCCAGCAGCTCGCTAGATTTAGGTTTGTACGAGCAGTACTTC. It is translated as CASSSLDLGLYEQYF. V is TRBV5-4 and J is TRBJ2-7; D is unclear. The CDR3 has 15 amino acids. V lost 3 bases, J lost 4 bases, and 17 bases lay in between. Germline values: CDR1 SGHNT, CDR2 YYREEE (reference sequence).

This clonotype was observed at least ten times. The chain employs TRBV6-1 and TRBJ1-6, with D perhaps TRBD1 (6 bases). The CDR3 runs to 13 residues. V gave up 1 base and J gave up 10 bases, with 8 bases separating them. Germline CDR1 reads MNHNS; CDR2 reads SASEGT. CDR3 nucleotide sequence: TGTGCCAGCAGTGAAGATGGGGGCTCACCCCTCCACTTT. The encoded protein is CASSEDGGSPLHF.

The rearrangement links TRBV27 to TRBJ2-5; no firm D call. V was clipped by 0 bases and J by 1 base, with 6 bases between them. CDR1 is MNHEY and CDR2 is SMNVEV in the germline V gene (reference sequence). The CDR3 sequence is 14 residues long. The CDR3, as DNA: TGTGCCAGCAGTTTATCGCTTTTCCAAGAGACCCAGTACTTC. As protein: CASSLSLFQETQYF.

The chain combines TRBV30 with TRBJ2-2, with D perhaps being TRBD1 or TRBD2 (6 bases each). CDR3 size: 13 residues. Germline V gives CDR1 GTSNPN, CDR2 SVGIG (reference sequence). V was clipped by 4 bases and J by 7 bases, with 13 bases between them. CDR3 residues: CAWTQGGGGELFF. CDR3 bases: TGTGCCTGGACCCAAGGGGGAGGCGGGGAGCTGTTTTTT.

This clonotype has a handful of counts. The chain uses TRBV20-1 and TRBJ2-3; possibly TRBD2 for D (7 bases). The CDR3 spans 13 residues. Trimming shortened V by 6 bases and J by 0 bases, and 10 bases separated the two germline ends. Germline V gene sequence: CDR1 DFQATT, CDR2 SNEGSKA (reference sequence). The CDR3 coding sequence is TGCAGTGCAGGGGGGGGGAGCACAGATACGCAGTATTTT. Translated: CSAGGGSTDTQYF.

This clonotype appeared a few times. The chain employs TRBV28 and TRBJ1-1, with TRBD1 as a possible D gene (6 bases). The CDR3 is 13 amino acids. Germline CDR1 MDHEN, CDR2 SYDVKM. Trimming left V 4 bases short and J 1 base short, with 7 bases between. CDR3 in amino acids: CASSSGQNTEAFF. The DNA for the CDR3 is TGTGCCAGCAGTTCGGGACAGAACACTGAAGCTTTCTTT.

V and J are TRBV10-3 and TRBJ1-5; a weak D match, TRBD1 (6 bases). V lost 4 bases, J lost 4 bases, and 14 bases lay in between. The CDR3 sequence is 15 residues long. The germline CDR1 and CDR2 sequences are ENHRY and SYGVKD. CDR3: CAISATGTNNQPQHF. CDR3 bases: TGTGCCATCAGTGCAACAGGGACAAATAATCAGCCCCAGCATTTT.

DNA for the CDR3: TGTGCCAGCAGTATGGGACAGGGAGGGTACGAGCAGTACTTC. Encoded protein: CASSMGQGGYEQYF. The chain recombines TRBV28 with TRBJ2-7; TRBD1 matches 9 bases. Germline V lookup: CDR1 MDHEN, CDR2 SYDVKM. The V and J ends lost 5 bases and 4 bases, in that order; junction bases with no gene match: 6. The CDR3 covers 14 residues.

This clonotype was counted a few times. This chain joins TRBV10-3 and TRBJ1-1; TRBD1 might be the D (5 bases). The CDR3 length is 13 residues. Per germline, CDR1 ENHRY and CDR2 SYGVKD. Trimming cost V 3 bases and J 7 bases, with 12 bases left between them. The CDR3 nucleotides read TGTGCCATCAGTGAATTGCCCGGGGGTGAAGCTTTCTTT. Protein product: CAISELPGGEAFF.

The CDR3 nucleotides are TGTGCCAGCAGTTGGGGACAGGGGACTAATCAGCCCCAGCATTTT. Translating it yields CASSWGQGTNQPQHF. The chain uses TRBV28 and TRBJ1-5; 10 bases fit TRBD1. V lost 4 bases, J lost 4 bases, and 4 bases stayed unmatched. The germline gives CDR1 MDHEN, CDR2 SYDVKM. This CDR3 has 15 amino acids.

The chain uses TRBV13 and TRBJ2-7, with D uncertain. V lost 5 bases and J 3 bases, leaving 17 bases between the germline ends. CDR1 is PRHDT and CDR2 is FYEKMQ in the germline V gene (reference sequence). This CDR3 is 15 amino acids long. Written as DNA, the CDR3 is TGTGCCAGCAGCCCGCACCGGGCGCAATTCTACGAGCAGTACTTC. It codes for CASSPHRAQFYEQYF.